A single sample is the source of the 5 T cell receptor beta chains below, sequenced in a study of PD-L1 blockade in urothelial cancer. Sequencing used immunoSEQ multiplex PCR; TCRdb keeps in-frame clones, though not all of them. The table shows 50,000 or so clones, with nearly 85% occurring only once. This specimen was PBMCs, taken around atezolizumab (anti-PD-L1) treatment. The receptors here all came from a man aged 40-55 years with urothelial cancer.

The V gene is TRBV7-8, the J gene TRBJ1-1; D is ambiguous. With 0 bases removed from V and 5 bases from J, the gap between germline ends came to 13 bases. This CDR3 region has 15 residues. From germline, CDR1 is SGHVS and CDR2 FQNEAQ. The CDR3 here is CASSLASGVSTEAFF. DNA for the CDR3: TGTGCCAGCAGCTTAGCCAGCGGGGTTAGTACTGAAGCTTTCTTT. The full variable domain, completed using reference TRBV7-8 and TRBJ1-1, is GAGVSQSPRYKVAKRGQDVALRCDPISGHVSLFWYQQALGQGPEFLTYFQNEAQLDKSGLPSDRFFAERPEGSVSTLKIQRTQQEDSAVYLCASSLASGVSTEAFFGQGTRLTVV.

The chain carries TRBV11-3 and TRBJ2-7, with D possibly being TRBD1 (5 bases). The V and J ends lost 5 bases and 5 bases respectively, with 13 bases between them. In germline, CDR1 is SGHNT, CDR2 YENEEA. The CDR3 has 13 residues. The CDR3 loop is CASSQGAWDEQYF. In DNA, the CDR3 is TGTGCCAGCAGCCAAGGGGCCTGGGACGAGCAGTACTTC.

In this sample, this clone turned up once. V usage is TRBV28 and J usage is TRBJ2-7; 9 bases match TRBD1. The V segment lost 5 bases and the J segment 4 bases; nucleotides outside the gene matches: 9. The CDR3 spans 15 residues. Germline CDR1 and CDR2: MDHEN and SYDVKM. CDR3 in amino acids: CASSPPGTGHYEQYF. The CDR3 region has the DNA TGTGCCAGCAGTCCCCCCGGGACAGGGCATTACGAGCAGTACTTC.

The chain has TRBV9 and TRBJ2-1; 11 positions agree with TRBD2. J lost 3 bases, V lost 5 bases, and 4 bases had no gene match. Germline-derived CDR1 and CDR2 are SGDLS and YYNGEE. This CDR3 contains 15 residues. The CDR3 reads CASRPTSGDYNEQFF. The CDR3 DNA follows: TGTGCCAGCAGACCGACTAGCGGGGACTACAATGAGCAGTTCTTC.

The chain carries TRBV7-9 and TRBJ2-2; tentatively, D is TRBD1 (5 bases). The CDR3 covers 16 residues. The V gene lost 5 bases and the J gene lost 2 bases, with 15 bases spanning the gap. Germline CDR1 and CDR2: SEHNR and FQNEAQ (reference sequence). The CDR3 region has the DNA TGTGCCAGCAGCACCCGCCGGACACAAAACACCGGGGAGCTGTTTTTT. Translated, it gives CASSTRRTQNTGELFF.